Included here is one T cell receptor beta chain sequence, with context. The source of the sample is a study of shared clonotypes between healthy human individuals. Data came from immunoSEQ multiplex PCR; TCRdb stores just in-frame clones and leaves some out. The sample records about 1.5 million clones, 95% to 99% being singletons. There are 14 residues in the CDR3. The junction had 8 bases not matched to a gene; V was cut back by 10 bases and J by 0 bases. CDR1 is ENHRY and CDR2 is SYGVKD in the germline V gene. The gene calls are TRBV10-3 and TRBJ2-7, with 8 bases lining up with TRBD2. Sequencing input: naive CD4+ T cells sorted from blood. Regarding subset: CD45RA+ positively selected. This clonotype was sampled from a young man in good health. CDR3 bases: TGTGCCACCCGAGGGCGGGAGGACTCCTACGAGCAGTACTTC. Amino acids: CATRGREDSYEQYF.